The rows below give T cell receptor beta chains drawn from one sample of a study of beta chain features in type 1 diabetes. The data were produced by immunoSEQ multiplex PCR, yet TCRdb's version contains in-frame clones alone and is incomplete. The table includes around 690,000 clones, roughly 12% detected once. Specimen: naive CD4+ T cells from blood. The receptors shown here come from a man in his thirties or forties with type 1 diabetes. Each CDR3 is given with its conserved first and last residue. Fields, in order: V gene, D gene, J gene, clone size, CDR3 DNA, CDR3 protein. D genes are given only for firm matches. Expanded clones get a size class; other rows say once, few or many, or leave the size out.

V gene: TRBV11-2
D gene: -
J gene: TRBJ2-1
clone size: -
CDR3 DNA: TGTGCCAGCAGCTCCCTAACCAATGAGCAGTTCTTC
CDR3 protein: CASSSLTNEQFF

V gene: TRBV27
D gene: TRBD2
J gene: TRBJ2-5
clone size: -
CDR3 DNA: TGTGCCAGCAGTCCGGGACTAGCGGCGGGACAAGAGACCCAGTACTTC
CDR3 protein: CASSPGLAAGQETQYF

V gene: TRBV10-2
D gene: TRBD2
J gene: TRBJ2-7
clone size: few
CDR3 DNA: TGCGCCAGCAGTGGGCGGGGGGACACCTACGAGCAGTACTTC
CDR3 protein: CASSGRGDTYEQYF

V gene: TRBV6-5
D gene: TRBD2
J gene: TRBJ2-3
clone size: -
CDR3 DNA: TGTGCCAGCAGTTACAAGGGACTAGCAGCAGATACGCAGTATTTT
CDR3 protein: CASSYKGLAADTQYF

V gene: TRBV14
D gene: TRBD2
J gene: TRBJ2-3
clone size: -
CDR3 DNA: TGTGCCAGCAGCCTCGTAGCGGGGACCGGCACAGATACGCAGTATTTT
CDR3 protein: CASSLVAGTGTDTQYF

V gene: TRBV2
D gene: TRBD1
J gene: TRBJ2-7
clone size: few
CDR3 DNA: TGTGCCAATGCCGGGACAGGTTCCTACGAGCAGTACTTC
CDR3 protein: CANAGTGSYEQYF

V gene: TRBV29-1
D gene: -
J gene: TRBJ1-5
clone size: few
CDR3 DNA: TGCAGCGTTGAACAGAGTAGCAATCAGCCCCAGCATTTT
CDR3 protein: CSVEQSSNQPQHF

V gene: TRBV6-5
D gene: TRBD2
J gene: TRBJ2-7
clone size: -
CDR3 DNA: TGTGCCAGCAGTTACTCGGCGCTAGCGGAATACGAGCAGTACTTC
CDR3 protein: CASSYSALAEYEQYF

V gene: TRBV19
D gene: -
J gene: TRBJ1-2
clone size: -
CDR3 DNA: TGTGCCAGTAGCCAGGGACCGCGCATCTATGGCTACACCTTC
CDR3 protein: CASSQGPRIYGYTF

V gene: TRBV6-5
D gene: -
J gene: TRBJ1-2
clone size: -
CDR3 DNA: TGTGCCAGCAGTTACTCATTTGGCAGTCATGGCTACACCTTC
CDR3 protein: CASSYSFGSHGYTF

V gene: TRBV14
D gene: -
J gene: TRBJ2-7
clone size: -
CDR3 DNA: TGTGCCAGCAGCCAAATCCGGGACGCAGCCTACGAGCAGTACTTC
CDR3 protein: CASSQIRDAAYEQYF

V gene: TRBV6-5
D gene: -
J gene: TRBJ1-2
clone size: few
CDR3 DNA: TGTGCCAGCAGGAGGGCGCCTAACTATGGCTACACCTTC
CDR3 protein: CASRRAPNYGYTF

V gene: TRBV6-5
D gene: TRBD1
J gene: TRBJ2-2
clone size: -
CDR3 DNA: TGTGCCAGCAGTTATGGACAGGAGACCGGGGAGCTGTTTTTT
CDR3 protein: CASSYGQETGELFF

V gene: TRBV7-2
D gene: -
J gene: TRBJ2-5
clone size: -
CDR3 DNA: TGTGCCAGCAGCTTAGCCGGCACAGCCCAAGAGACCCAGTACTTC
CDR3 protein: CASSLAGTAQETQYF

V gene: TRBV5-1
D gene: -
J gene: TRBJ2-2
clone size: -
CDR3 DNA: TGCGCCAGCAGCTTGACAGGGAACACCGGGGAGCTGTTTTTT
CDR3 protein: CASSLTGNTGELFF

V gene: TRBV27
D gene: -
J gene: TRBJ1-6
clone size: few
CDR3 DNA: TGTGCCAGCAGTTTATCGGGACCGGACACCTACAATTCACCCCTCCACTTT
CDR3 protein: CASSLSGPDTYNSPLHF

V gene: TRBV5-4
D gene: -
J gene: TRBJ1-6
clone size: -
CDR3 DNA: TGTGCCAGCAGCTTGGAAGCGTTGTACAATTCACCCCTCCACTTT
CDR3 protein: CASSLEALYNSPLHF

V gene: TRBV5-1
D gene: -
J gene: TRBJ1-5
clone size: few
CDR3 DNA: TGCGCCAGCAGCTTGCGAGGGGATGGTCAGCCCCAGCATTTT
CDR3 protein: CASSLRGDGQPQHF

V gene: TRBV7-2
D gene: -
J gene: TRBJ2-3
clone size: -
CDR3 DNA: TGTGCCAGCAGCTCTACGGGGCAGGGAACAGATACGCAGTATTTT
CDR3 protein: CASSSTGQGTDTQYF

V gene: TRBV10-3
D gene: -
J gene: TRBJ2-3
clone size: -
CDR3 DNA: TGTGCCATCTCCCGCGAGGGGGATACGCAGTATTTT
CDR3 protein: CAISREGDTQYF

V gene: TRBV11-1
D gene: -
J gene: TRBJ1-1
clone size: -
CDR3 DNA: TGTACCAGCAGCTTAGCAGGGAACACTGAAGCTTTCTTT
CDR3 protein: CTSSLAGNTEAFF

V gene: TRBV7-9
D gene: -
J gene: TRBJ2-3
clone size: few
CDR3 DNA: TGTGCCAGCAGCTCCGGACCCATGGGGGATACGCAGTATTTT
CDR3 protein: CASSSGPMGDTQYF

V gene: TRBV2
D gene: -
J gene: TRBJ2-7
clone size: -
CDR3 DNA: TGTGCCAGCAAGGTCGTGTCAGGGCCAGACGAGCAGTACTTC
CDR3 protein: CASKVVSGPDEQYF

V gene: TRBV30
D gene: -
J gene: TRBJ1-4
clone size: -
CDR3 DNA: TGTGCCTGGAGTGGAGAAAAACTGTTTTTT
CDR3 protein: CAWSGEKLFF

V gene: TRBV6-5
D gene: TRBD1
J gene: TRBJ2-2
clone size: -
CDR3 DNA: TGTGCCAGCAGCTCACAGGGGGCCCGGGAGCTGTTTTTT
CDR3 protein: CASSSQGARELFF

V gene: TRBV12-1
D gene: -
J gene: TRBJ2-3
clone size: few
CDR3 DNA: TGTGCCAGCAGCCGTAACTCTCACGGGGTTCTTACGCAGTATTTT
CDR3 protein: CASSRNSHGVLTQYF

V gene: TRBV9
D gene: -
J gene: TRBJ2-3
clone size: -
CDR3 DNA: TGTGCCAGCAGCTCCCGGGGTACAGATACGCAGTATTTT
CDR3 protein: CASSSRGTDTQYF

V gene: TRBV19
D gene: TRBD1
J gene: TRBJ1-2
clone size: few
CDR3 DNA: TGTGCCAGTAGTCCCTTTGGACAGGGCGGCTATGGCTACACCTTC
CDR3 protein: CASSPFGQGGYGYTF